Below are 10 T cell receptor beta chains sequenced from a single sample in a study of blood T cell repertoires in COVID-19. Data came from immunoSEQ multiplex PCR; TCRdb stores just in-frame clones and leaves some out. The repertoire holds around 300,000 clones, with around 90% as singletons. Sequenced material: peripheral blood. Every receptor here comes from a woman in her fifties or sixties with COVID-19, enrolled during active disease.

The chain links TRBV11-3 to TRBJ2-3; 8 bases are shared with TRBD2. The junction had 4 bases not matched to a gene; V was cut back by 2 bases and J by 0 bases. There are 16 residues in the CDR3. Looked up from germline, CDR1 is SGHNT and CDR2 is YENEEA. The CDR3 DNA is TGTGCCAGCAGCTTAATCTCGGGAGGGAGCACAGATACGCAGTATTTT. Protein sequence: CASSLISGGSTDTQYF.

V usage is TRBV28 and J usage is TRBJ1-1; D may be TRBD1 (6 bases). This CDR3 has 14 residues. V lost 5 bases, J lost 4 bases, and 14 bases lay in between. From germline, CDR1 is MDHEN and CDR2 SYDVKM. In nucleotides, the CDR3 is TGTGCCAGCAGTCTTCAGGGGTTGCGCACTGAAGCTTTCTTT. Encoded protein: CASSLQGLRTEAFF.

The chain recombines TRBV7-2 with TRBJ1-2; D is undetermined. This CDR3 region has 17 residues. CDR1 SGHTA and CDR2 FQGNSA come from the germline V gene. Trimming removed 5 bases from V and 0 bases from J, with 19 bases in between. Here the CDR3 reads CASSPFGIGGPNYGYTF. In DNA form, the CDR3 reads TGTGCCAGCAGCCCATTTGGGATCGGAGGGCCTAACTATGGCTACACCTTC.

The rearrangement links TRBV7-2 to TRBJ2-5; TRBD2 is a possible D gene (6 bases). The CDR3 has 13 residues. Germline CDR1 SGHTA, CDR2 FQGNSA. V lost 0 bases, J lost 5 bases, and 7 bases lay in between. Here the CDR3 DNA reads TGTGCCAGCAGCTTAGCGGGGGGTGAGACCCAGTACTTC. As protein: CASSLAGGETQYF.

The chain couples TRBV7-2 to TRBJ2-2; a weak D match, TRBD1 (5 bases). This CDR3 region has 16 residues. The V gene lost 1 base and the J gene lost 5 bases, with 14 bases spanning the gap. CDR1 SGHTA and CDR2 FQGNSA come from the germline V gene. In DNA form, the CDR3 reads TGTGCCAGCAGCTTAGGTCAGGGCCTTTTGACCGGGGAGCTGTTTTTT. As protein: CASSLGQGLLTGELFF.

The rearrangement links TRBV5-6 to TRBJ2-2; 7 nucleotides align to TRBD2. Per the germline V gene, CDR1 is SGHDT and CDR2 is YYEEEE. The trim removed 7 bases at V and 5 bases at J, leaving 14 bases unmatched. The CDR3 totals 16 residues. CDR3 residues: CASSPRWEGRTGELFF. CDR3 nucleotide sequence: TGTGCCAGCTCACCCCGTTGGGAGGGAAGGACCGGGGAGCTGTTTTTT.

The rearrangement uses TRBV6-5 and TRBJ2-3; possibly TRBD2 for D (5 bases). V lost 6 bases, J lost 1 base, and 14 bases lay in between. Germline CDR1 is MNHEY and CDR2 is SVGAGI. The length of the CDR3 is 15 residues. The CDR3: CASSTGIKGTDTQYF. The CDR3 DNA is TGTGCCAGCAGCACCGGGATCAAGGGCACAGATACGCAGTATTTT.

The table lists this clone with a few counts. Here the CDR3 DNA reads TGTGCCAGCAGTCCGGACAGGGGAAGGAATAATTCACCCCTCCACTTT. Encoded protein: CASSPDRGRNNSPLHF. The rearrangement joins TRBV27 to TRBJ1-6; TRBD1 agrees at 9 bases. CDR1 and CDR2 from the germline V gene are MNHEY and SMNVEV (reference sequence). V gave up 5 bases and J gave up 5 bases; unmatched junction bases: 7. The CDR3 is 16 amino acids.

V and J are TRBV2 and TRBJ1-5, with D hard to call. V was cut by 2 bases and J by 1 base, with 6 bases left in between. Germline CDR1 SNHLY, CDR2 FYNNEI. This CDR3 region has 14 residues. CDR3 nucleotides: TGTGCCAGCAGTGAACGCCAGAGCAATCAGCCCCAGCATTTT. Amino acid sequence: CASSERQSNQPQHF.

The rearrangement links TRBV6-6 to TRBJ1-2, with 11 bases that match TRBD1. From germline, CDR1 is MNHNY and CDR2 SVGAGI (reference sequence). Trimming removed 6 bases from V and 7 bases from J; junction bases left unmatched: 13. This CDR3 region has 16 residues. DNA for the CDR3: TGTGCCAGCAGCTACGATACCGCAGGGACAGGGGGTGGCTACACCTTC. Translated: CASSYDTAGTGGGYTF.